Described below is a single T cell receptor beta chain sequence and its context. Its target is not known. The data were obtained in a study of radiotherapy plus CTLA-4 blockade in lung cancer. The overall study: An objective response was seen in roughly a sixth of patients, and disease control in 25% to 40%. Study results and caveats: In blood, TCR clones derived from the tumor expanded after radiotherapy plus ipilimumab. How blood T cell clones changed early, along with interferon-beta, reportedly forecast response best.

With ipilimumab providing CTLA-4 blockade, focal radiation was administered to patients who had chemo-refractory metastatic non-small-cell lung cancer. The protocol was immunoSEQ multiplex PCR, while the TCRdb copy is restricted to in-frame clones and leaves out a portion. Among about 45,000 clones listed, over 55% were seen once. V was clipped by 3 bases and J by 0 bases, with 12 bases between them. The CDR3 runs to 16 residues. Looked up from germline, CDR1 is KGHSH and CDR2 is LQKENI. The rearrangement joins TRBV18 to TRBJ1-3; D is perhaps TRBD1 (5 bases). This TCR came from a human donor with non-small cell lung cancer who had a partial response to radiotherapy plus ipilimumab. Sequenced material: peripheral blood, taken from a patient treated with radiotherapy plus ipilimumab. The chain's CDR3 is CASSPGQMSSGNTIYF. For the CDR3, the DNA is TGTGCCAGCTCACCCGGACAAATGAGCTCTGGAAACACCATATATTTT.